The 28 T cell receptor beta chains given below trace back to one sample, sequenced in a study of T cells in Graves' hyperthyroidism and ophthalmopathy. What was amplified from RNA transcripts were TCR beta CDR3 regions. HTBI primers drove first-round RT-PCR of the TCR CDR3. One entry per CDR3 protein results from TCRdb running MiXCR on the multiplex PCR reads. This table holds some 440,000 distinct CDR3 sequences, about 15% found once. The sequencing sample was made of blood. These receptor sequences come from a young woman with Graves' hyperthyroidism.

This clonotype was recorded many times. The gene calls are TRBV6-1 and TRBJ1-2; TRBD1 matches at 7 bases. This CDR3 region has 14 residues. Germline-derived CDR1 and CDR2 are MNHNS and SASEGT. V lost 10 bases, J lost 0 bases, and 8 bases stayed unmatched. In DNA form, the CDR3 reads TGTGCCACAAAACAGGGGATCTCTAACTATGGCTACACCTTC. Protein sequence: CATKQGISNYGYTF.

At least ten counts were recorded for this clonotype. The chain carries TRBV20-1 and TRBJ2-1, with 11 bases matching TRBD2. V shed 6 bases and J 6 bases; nucleotides not matched to a gene: 10. Germline loops: CDR1 DFQATT, CDR2 SNEGSKA (reference sequence). The CDR3 runs to 15 residues. CDR3 DNA: TGCAGTGCACAAATACTAGCGGGAGTAAGCAATGAGCAGTTCTTC. It yields the protein CSAQILAGVSNEQFF.

The CDR3 protein is CASSLLGGRNIQYF. CDR3 nucleotides: TGTGCCAGCAGTTTATTAGGTGGGCGGAACATTCAGTACTTC. V usage is TRBV27 and J usage is TRBJ2-4; D gene unclear. The V gene's germline CDR1 is MNHEY and CDR2 SMNVEV (reference sequence). V dropped 1 base and J dropped 7 bases, with 11 bases sitting between them. The CDR3 consists of 14 residues.

The DNA of the CDR3 is TGTGCCACCTCTGCCGGGACAGCATTTGACCCTTCTGGAAACACCATATATTTT. As protein: CATSAGTAFDPSGNTIYF. V gene TRBV24-1 combines with J gene TRBJ1-3; 7 bases match TRBD1. V shed 9 bases and J 1 base; nucleotides not matched to a gene: 17. Germline loops: CDR1 KGHDR, CDR2 SFDVKD. The length of the CDR3 is 18 residues.

This clonotype came up a few times. The chain couples TRBV7-6 to TRBJ2-7; the D gene could be TRBD1 or TRBD2 (5 bases each). The CDR3 covers 13 residues. The V gene's germline CDR1 is SGHVS and CDR2 FNYEAQ. Trimming took 5 bases from V and 3 from J, leaving 11 bases between them. CDR3 amino acids: CASSHGTRYEQYF. CDR3 coding DNA: TGTGCCAGCAGCCATGGGACCCGCTACGAGCAGTACTTC.

Ten or more counts support this clonotype. The rearrangement links TRBV2 to TRBJ1-5, with D unresolved. Germline values: CDR1 SNHLY, CDR2 FYNNEI. This CDR3 spans 14 amino acids. V was trimmed by 6 bases and J by 2 bases, leaving 11 bases between them. The CDR3 nucleotides are TGTGCCAGCAGACGGACGAGTGGCAATCAGCCCCAGCATTTT. Translation: CASRRTSGNQPQHF.

This clonotype was recorded a few times. The chain has TRBV20-1 and TRBJ2-2; TRBD2 is a possible D gene (7 bases). Per germline, CDR1 DFQATT and CDR2 SNEGSKA (reference sequence). V was pared by 7 bases and J by 1 base, with 25 bases between. CDR3 size: 18 residues. The CDR3 region is CSVSRGGGRGGNTGELFF. CDR3 nucleotide sequence: TGCAGTGTGTCAAGAGGGGGGGGGCGAGGTGGGAACACCGGGGAGCTGTTTTTT.

This clonotype was recorded at least ten times. The CDR3 sequence is CATKTWDYNEQFF. CDR3 DNA sequence: TGTGCCACCAAGACCTGGGACTACAATGAGCAGTTCTTC. This chain uses TRBV2 with TRBJ2-1, with D unresolved. The V gene's germline CDR1 is SNHLY and CDR2 FYNNEI. The CDR3 consists of 13 residues. Between the trimmed V and J ends, which lost 10 bases and 3 bases, there was a span of 13 bases.

This clonotype was detected many times. CDR3 protein: CASRSDTVSSYEQYF. Written as DNA, the CDR3 is TGCGCCAGCCGCTCTGACACTGTGAGCTCCTACGAGCAGTACTTC. The rearrangement links TRBV5-1 to TRBJ2-7, with D unresolved. There are 15 residues in the CDR3. Trimming pared 7 bases from V and 0 bases from J, leaving 17 bases between. Germline V lookup: CDR1 SGHRS, CDR2 YFSETQ.

This clonotype was recorded many times. The chain is built from TRBV12-3 or TRBV12-4 and TRBJ1-5, with TRBD1 identical over 11 bases. This CDR3 comprises 15 residues. V lost 6 bases and J lost 6; bases outside the gene matches: 7. CDR3 protein: CASSSDRGQGQPQHF. In nucleotides, the CDR3 is TGTGCCAGCAGCTCGGACAGGGGGCAGGGTCAGCCCCAGCATTTT.

This clonotype was detected a few times. The chain links TRBV6-2 or TRBV6-3 to TRBJ2-3; the D gene is possibly TRBD1 (6 bases). Trimming stripped 2 bases from V and 5 bases from J, with 20 bases between. CDR3 length equals 17 residues. CDR1 and CDR2 from the germline V gene are MNHEY and SVGEGT. The CDR3 DNA reads as TGTGCCAGCAGTTACCCACTGGGTGGGGGCGCAAAAGATACGCAGTATTTT. The encoded protein is CASSYPLGGGAKDTQYF.

This clonotype came up a few times. V usage is TRBV9 and J usage is TRBJ1-6; no reliable D call. CDR3 length: 13 residues. From germline, CDR1 is SGDLS and CDR2 YYNGEE. The ends were cut back, 0 bases at V and 7 bases at J, with 5 bases in the middle. The CDR3 DNA is TGTGCCAGCAGCGTAGTAGGGAATTCACCCCTCCACTTT. Translation gives CASSVVGNSPLHF.

Ten or more counts support this clonotype. J is TRBJ2-7 and V is TRBV3-1; 8 bases match TRBD2. Germline CDR1 LGHDT, CDR2 YNNKEL (reference sequence). The CDR3 has 14 amino acids. The junction had 8 bases not matched to a gene; V was cut back by 5 bases and J by 5 bases. CDR3 nucleotide sequence: TGTGCCAGCAGCGAAAGCGGGAGAAGGAACGAGCAGTACTTC. Protein: CASSESGRRNEQYF.

Many counts were recorded for this clonotype. The chain carries TRBV3-1 and TRBJ2-1, with no clear D. Germline V gives CDR1 LGHDT, CDR2 YNNKEL (reference sequence). The CDR3 contains 15 residues. The V end was cut by 4 bases, the J end by 3 bases, with 13 bases between. In DNA, the CDR3 is TGTGCCAGCAGCCCGCATAGCCTGATCTACAATGAGCAGTTCTTC. Its translation is CASSPHSLIYNEQFF.

This clonotype was seen ten or more times. The chain couples TRBV7-9 to TRBJ2-7, with TRBD1 matching 7 bases. The J segment lost 5 bases and the V segment lost 5 bases, leaving 12 bases of the junction unmatched. The germline V gene has CDR1 SEHNR and CDR2 FQNEAQ (reference sequence). The CDR3 runs 15 residues. The CDR3 sequence: CASSRPGTDDDEQYF. The DNA of the CDR3 is TGTGCCAGCAGCAGACCCGGGACAGATGACGACGAGCAGTACTTC.

This clonotype was detected ten times or more. The chain is built from TRBV20-1 and TRBJ1-5, with 11 bases that match TRBD1. The CDR3 contains 13 residues. Germline-derived CDR1 and CDR2 are DFQATT and SNEGSKA (reference sequence). With V trimmed by 3 bases and J by 7 bases, 2 bases remained unmatched. CDR3 in amino acids: CSARGQGDQPQHF. CDR3 in DNA: TGCAGTGCTAGGGGACAGGGGGACCAGCCCCAGCATTTT.

The chain is built from TRBV9 and TRBJ1-4; possible D gene TRBD1, 5 bases. The CDR3 sequence is 15 residues long. The V end lost 4 bases, the J end lost 4 bases, and 14 bases lay between the germline ends. From germline, CDR1 is SGDLS and CDR2 YYNGEE. The CDR3 loop is CASSPSGRLNEKLFF. The CDR3 coding sequence is TGTGCCAGCAGCCCCTCGGGACGCCTTAATGAAAAACTGTTTTTT.

This clonotype was detected many times. This chain joins TRBV6-1 and TRBJ2-1; 7 bases agree with TRBD2. Trimming took 3 bases from V and 5 from J; bases not matched to a gene: 7. CDR3 length: 15 amino acids. Germline CDR1 reads MNHNS; CDR2 reads SASEGT. This CDR3 reads CASSEPGGSHNEQFF. In DNA form, the CDR3 reads TGTGCCAGCAGTGAGCCCGGCGGGAGCCACAATGAGCAGTTCTTC.

At least ten counts were recorded for this clonotype. This sequence joins TRBV5-1 and TRBJ1-1, with 8 bases identical to TRBD1. This CDR3 contains 14 residues. Germline loops: CDR1 SGHRS, CDR2 YFSETQ. Trimming took 4 bases from V and 7 from J; bases not matched to a gene: 9. The CDR3 DNA reads as TGCGCCAGCAGCAATGACAGGGGCAATGGTGAAGCTTTCTTT. Protein product: CASSNDRGNGEAFF.

The chain has TRBV7-3 and TRBJ2-7, with TRBD2 matching 8 bases. The junction had 13 bases not matched to a gene; V was cut back by 5 bases and J by 4 bases. The germline V gene has CDR1 SGHTA and CDR2 FQGTGA. The CDR3 totals 16 residues. The DNA of the CDR3 is TGTGCCAGCAGCCTCCGGCCGGTAGCGGGAATTTACGAGCAGTACTTC. It codes for CASSLRPVAGIYEQYF.

This clonotype was seen at least ten times. The V call is TRBV20-1, the J call TRBJ1-6; TRBD1 matches at 7 bases. The germline CDR1 and CDR2 sequences are DFQATT and SNEGSKA (reference sequence). Losses at the gene ends were 6 bases for V and 9 bases for J; bases not matched to a gene: 32. The CDR3 covers 21 residues. The DNA for the CDR3 is TGCAGTGCCCCCCTACCAGGGGGGGGCGCGAGGATCGGGAACCTGGGTTCACCCCTCCACTTT. It codes for CSAPLPGGGARIGNLGSPLHF.

The rearrangement links TRBV19 to TRBJ2-7; 9 positions agree with TRBD1. There are 14 residues in the CDR3. Trimming at V came to 6 bases and at J to 3 bases, leaving 6 bases not matched to a gene. Looked up from germline, CDR1 is LNHDA and CDR2 is SQIVND (reference sequence). The CDR3 spells CASRLGQGGYEQYF. The CDR3 DNA is TGTGCCAGTAGACTGGGACAGGGTGGCTACGAGCAGTACTTC.

This clonotype was counted many times. The V and J genes are TRBV12-3 or TRBV12-4 and TRBJ2-1; TRBD2 agrees at 11 bases. V trimming: 7 bases; J trimming: 4 bases; junction bases outside the gene matches: 6. The CDR3 runs to 15 residues. The CDR3 region has the DNA TGTGCCAGCACCTTAGCGGGGGGGATGTACAATGAGCAGTTCTTC. Amino acid sequence: CASTLAGGMYNEQFF.

The sample holds many counts of this clonotype. The chain combines TRBV6-6 with TRBJ1-3; no clear D gene. Trimming removed 0 bases from V and 1 base from J, with 7 bases in between. Germline CDR1 and CDR2: MNHNY and SVGAGI (reference sequence). This CDR3 comprises 15 residues. Written as DNA, the CDR3 is TGTGCCAGCAGTTACTCGATGAATTCTGGAAACACCATATATTTT. This gives the protein CASSYSMNSGNTIYF.

This clonotype occurred a few times. J is TRBJ1-5 and V is TRBV20-1; D gene uncertain. Trimming cost V 3 bases and J 4 bases, with 7 bases left between them. There are 12 residues in the CDR3. Germline CDR1 and CDR2: DFQATT and SNEGSKA (reference sequence). In DNA form, the CDR3 reads TGCAGTGCTAGGGCCAATAATCAGCCCCAGCATTTT. This encodes CSARANNQPQHF.

The table lists this clonotype with many counts. The chain has TRBV24-1 and TRBJ2-1, with 9 bases aligning to TRBD1. CDR3 length: 14 amino acids. CDR1 is KGHDR, CDR2 SFDVKD, per germline. V gave up 2 bases and J gave up 7 bases; unmatched junction bases: 2. The CDR3 sequence is CATSDWGTGNEQFF. CDR3 DNA: TGTGCCACCAGTGATTGGGGGACAGGGAATGAGCAGTTCTTC.

Only a few counts were recorded for this clonotype. The genes are TRBV4-1 and TRBJ2-5; 9 bases fit TRBD2. The CDR3 spans 19 residues. The germline gives CDR1 MGHRA, CDR2 YSYEKL. With 0 bases clipped from V and 2 bases from J, the junction kept 13 bases outside the gene matches. The CDR3 reads CASSQERGAGGSVQETQYF. The CDR3 coding sequence is TGCGCCAGCAGCCAAGAACGGGGAGCGGGGGGCTCGGTTCAAGAGACCCAGTACTTC.

This clonotype was counted many times. This chain uses TRBV12-3 or TRBV12-4 with TRBJ1-1, with TRBD1 as a possible D gene (5 bases). The CDR3 runs to 13 residues. Trimming cost V 5 bases and J 6 bases, with 13 bases left between them. CDR3 sequence (DNA): TGTGCCAGCAGTAGGGGACCGGACCCTGAAGCTTTCTTT. It specifies CASSRGPDPEAFF.